Sequencing of this TCR beta chain was carried out in a study of blood T cells in healthy people across ages. Across the whole study: Per every two T cells, about one barcoded beta molecule was captured by template switching.

The CDR3 consists of 13 residues. Germline CDR1 reads DFQATT; CDR2 reads SNEGSKA (reference sequence). Trimming left V 5 bases short and J 3 bases short, with 14 bases between. Total RNA, at least 5 micrograms per sample, was extracted from PBMCs. Together with a sample-barcoded 5' primer, a J-beta primer mix was included in a second PCR lasting about 7 to 11 cycles. MiXCR was run by TCRdb on the 5' RACE reads, yielding one entry per CDR3 protein. The table lists fewer than 900,000 distinct CDR3 sequences, about half of them singletons. Concerning this clonotype itself: As yet, its antigen is unknown.

Study-wide results and caveats: Any changes in expanded clonotypes were possibly confounded, as donor CMV status remained unknown.

This chain joins TRBV20-1 and TRBJ2-7, with D perhaps TRBD2 (5 bases). The source is a woman in her sixties in good health. The sequenced material came from blood. This CDR3 is CSAPPGKNYEQYF. CDR3 bases: TGCAGTGCTCCCCCCGGGAAGAACTACGAGCAGTACTTC.